This TCR beta chain was captured in a study of T cell responses to AZD1222 COVID-19 vaccine. Whole-study context: Combined were second doses at about 4 or about 12 weeks.

Germline values: CDR1 SGHTA, CDR2 FQGNSA. V lost 0 bases and J 6 bases, leaving 14 bases between the germline ends. The CDR3 is 16 residues long. Clones were sequenced by immunoSEQ multiplex PCR, and TCRdb holds only the in-frame ones, with some missing. The sample carries more than 140,000 clones, about 91% recorded once. The study, taken as a whole, reports: Possibly, clonal diversity was underestimated; donors were largely white British and included more females.

As for this clone: Its antigen is still unknown.

The J gene is TRBJ1-4, the V gene TRBV7-2; D gene ambiguous. The sample consisted of peripheral blood, taken on day 0 of AZD1222 vaccination. The source of this sequence is an adult in good health. In DNA, the CDR3 is TGTGCCAGCAGCTTAGCTGCGGGCAGAAACGATGAAAAACTGTTTTTT. Its translation: CASSLAAGRNDEKLFF.